This TCR beta chain stems from a study of blood T cell repertoires in COVID-19. Study at large: T cells, B-cell-depleted T cells, or PBMCs provided the cDNA or gDNA that served as material.

Profiled with immunoSEQ multiplex PCR; TCRdb holds only in-frame clones, not every one. The top ten clones hold 5.5% to 6% of a sample with about 270,000 clones, roughly 82% of them seen once. The CDR3 is 13 residues long. Between the trimmed V and J ends, which lost 7 bases and 2 bases, there was a span of 11 bases. Looked up from germline, CDR1 is ENHRY and CDR2 is SYGVKD. Sequencing input: peripheral blood. This TCR derives from an elderly woman with COVID-19, enrolled during active disease. J is TRBJ1-2 and V is TRBV10-3; D possibly corresponds to TRBD1 (6 bases). The CDR3 loop reads CAITYTGNYGYTF. The CDR3 coding sequence is TGTGCCATCACCTACACAGGGAACTATGGCTACACCTTC.